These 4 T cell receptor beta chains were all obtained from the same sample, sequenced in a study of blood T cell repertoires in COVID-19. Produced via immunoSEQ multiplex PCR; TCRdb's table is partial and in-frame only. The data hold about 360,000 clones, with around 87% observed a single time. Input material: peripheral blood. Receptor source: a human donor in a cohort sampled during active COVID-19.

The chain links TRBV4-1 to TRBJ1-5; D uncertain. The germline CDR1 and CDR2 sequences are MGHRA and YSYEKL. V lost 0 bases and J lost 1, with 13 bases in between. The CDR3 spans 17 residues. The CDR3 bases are TGCGCCAGCAGCCAAGATTTATCAGGACTAAGCAATCAGCCCCAGCATTTT. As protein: CASSQDLSGLSNQPQHF.

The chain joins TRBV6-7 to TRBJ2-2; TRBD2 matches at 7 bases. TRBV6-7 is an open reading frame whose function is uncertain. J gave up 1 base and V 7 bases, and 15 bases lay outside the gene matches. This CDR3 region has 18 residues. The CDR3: CASTHEASGHENTGELFF. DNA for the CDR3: TGTGCCAGCACCCACGAGGCTAGCGGACACGAGAACACCGGGGAGCTGTTTTTT.

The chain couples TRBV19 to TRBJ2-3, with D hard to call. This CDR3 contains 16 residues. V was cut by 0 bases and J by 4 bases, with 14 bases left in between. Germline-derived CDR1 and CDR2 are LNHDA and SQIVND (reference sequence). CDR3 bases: TGTGCCAGTAGTATAGATTTGAACAGCTATTCAGATACGCAGTATTTT. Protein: CASSIDLNSYSDTQYF.

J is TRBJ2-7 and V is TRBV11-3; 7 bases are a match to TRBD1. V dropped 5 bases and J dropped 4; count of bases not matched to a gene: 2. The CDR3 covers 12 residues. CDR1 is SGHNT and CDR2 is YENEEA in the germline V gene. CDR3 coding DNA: TGTGCCAGCAGCCGACAGGGATACGAGCAGTACTTC. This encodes CASSRQGYEQYF.